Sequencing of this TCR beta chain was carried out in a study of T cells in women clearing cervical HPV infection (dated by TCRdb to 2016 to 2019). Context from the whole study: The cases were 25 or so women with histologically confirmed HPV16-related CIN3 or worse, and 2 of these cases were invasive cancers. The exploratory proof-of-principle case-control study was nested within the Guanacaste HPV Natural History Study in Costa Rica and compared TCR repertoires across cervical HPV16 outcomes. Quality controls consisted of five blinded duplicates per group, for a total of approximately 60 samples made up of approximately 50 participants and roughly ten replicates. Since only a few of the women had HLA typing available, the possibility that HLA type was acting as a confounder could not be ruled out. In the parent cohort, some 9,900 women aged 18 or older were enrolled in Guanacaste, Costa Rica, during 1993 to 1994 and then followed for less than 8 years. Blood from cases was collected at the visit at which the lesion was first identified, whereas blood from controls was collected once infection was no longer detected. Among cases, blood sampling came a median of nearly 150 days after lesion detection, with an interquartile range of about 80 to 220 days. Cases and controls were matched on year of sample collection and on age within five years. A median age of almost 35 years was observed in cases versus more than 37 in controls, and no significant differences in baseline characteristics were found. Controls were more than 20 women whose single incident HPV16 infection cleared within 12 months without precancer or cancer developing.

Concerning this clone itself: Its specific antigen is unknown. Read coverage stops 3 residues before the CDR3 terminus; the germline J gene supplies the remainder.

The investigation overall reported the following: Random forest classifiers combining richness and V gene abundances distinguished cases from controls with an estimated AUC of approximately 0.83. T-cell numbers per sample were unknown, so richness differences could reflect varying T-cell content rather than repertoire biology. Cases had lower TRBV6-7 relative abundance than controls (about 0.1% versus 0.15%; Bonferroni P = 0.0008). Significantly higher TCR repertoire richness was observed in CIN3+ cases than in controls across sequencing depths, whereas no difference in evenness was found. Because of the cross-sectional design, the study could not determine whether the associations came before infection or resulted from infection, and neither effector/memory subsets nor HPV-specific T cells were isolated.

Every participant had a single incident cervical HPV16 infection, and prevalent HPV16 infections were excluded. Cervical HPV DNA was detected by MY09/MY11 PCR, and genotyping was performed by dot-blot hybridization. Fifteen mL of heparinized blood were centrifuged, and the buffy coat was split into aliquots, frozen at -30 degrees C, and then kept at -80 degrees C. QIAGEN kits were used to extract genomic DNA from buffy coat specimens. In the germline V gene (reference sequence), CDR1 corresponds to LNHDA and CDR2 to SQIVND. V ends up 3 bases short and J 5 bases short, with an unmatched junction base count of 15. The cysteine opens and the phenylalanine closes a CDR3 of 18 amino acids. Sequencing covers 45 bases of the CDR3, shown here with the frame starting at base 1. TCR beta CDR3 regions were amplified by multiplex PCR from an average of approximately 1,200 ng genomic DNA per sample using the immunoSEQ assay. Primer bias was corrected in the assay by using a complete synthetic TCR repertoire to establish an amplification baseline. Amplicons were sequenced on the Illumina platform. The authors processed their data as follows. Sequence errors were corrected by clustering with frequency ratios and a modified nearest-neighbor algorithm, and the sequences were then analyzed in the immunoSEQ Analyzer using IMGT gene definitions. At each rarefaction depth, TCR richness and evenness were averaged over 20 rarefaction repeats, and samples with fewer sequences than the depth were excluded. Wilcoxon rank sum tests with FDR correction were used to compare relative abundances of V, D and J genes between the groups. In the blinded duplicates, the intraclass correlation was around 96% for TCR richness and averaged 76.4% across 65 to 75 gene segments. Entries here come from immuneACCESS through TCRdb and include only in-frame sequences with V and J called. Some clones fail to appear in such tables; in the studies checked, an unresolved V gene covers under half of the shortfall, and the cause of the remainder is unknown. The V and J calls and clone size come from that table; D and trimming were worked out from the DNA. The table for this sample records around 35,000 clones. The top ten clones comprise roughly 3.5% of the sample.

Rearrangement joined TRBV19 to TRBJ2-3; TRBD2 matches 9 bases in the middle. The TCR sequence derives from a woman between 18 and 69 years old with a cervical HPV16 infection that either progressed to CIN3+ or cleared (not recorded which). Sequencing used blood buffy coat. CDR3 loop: CASSIPLGLAGEGDTQYF. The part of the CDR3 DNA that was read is TGTGCCAGTAGTATCCCCCTCGGGTTAGCGGGAGAAGGAGATACG.